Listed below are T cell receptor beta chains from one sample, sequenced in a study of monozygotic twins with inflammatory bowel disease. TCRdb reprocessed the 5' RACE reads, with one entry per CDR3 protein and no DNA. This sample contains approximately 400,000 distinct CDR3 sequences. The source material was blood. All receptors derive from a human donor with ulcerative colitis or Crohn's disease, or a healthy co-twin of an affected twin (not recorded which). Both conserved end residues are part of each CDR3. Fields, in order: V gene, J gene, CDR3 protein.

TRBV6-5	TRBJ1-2	CASSYSTTGKTNYGYTF
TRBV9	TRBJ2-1	CASSVGVTGGVDEQFF
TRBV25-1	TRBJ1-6	CASRNVGTLKNSPLHF
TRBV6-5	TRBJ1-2	CASSYRQGVGYTF
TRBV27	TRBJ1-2	CASSPWAENYGYTF
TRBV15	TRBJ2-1	CATSRDGQKFNEQFF
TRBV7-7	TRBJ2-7	CASSLGGQGHEQYF
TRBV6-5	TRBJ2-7	CASSYSPALSYEQYF
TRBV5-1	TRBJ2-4	CASSFGTSGGDIQYF
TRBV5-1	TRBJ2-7	CASSLDPAAPYEQYF
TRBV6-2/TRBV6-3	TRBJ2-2	CASIWDGGTGELFF
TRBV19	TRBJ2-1	CASSILPAGGSNEQFF
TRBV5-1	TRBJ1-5	CASSLSGFQNNQPQHF
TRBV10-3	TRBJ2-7	CAISLGDLLGGYEQYF
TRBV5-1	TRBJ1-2	CASSFPGQAGYGYTF
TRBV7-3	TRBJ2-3	CASSLAGAASSTDTQYF
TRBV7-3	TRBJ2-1	CASSQGLAVYNEQFF
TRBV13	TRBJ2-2	CASSTRTSGGAGELFF
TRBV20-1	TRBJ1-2	CSARDLGQGNDYGYTF
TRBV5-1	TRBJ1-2	CASRAGPYGYTF
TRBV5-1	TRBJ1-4	CASSLASGGLEKLFF
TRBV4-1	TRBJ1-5	CASSQGTASGNQPQHF
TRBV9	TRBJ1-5	CASSVGPFNQPQHF
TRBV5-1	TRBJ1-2	CASSLEGRGLNYGYTF
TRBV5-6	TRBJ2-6	CASSLGSAGGPSGANVLTF
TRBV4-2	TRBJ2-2	CASNEGDRGNTGELFF
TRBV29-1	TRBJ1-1	CSVRTGARTEAFF
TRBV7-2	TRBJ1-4	CASRLQGATNERLFF
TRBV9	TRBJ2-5	CASSVDTGQETQYF
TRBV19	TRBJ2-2	CASSMRGAANTGELFF
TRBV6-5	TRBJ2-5	CASSYSGGGETQYF
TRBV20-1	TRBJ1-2	CSARGSGQGGNGYTF
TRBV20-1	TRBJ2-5	CSANGLWTSGQETQYF
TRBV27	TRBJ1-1	CASNREGKAFF
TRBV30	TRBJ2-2	CAWSGTLTGELFF
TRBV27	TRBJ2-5	CASSPMRVVQETQYF
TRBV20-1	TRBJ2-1	CSANTPGTPSNEQFF
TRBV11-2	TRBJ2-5	CASSLLAGNRQETQYF
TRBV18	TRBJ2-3	CASSPLRGADTQYF
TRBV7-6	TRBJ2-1	CASSMGTGSYNEQFF
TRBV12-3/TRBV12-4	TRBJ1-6	CASSLDGAGSPLHF
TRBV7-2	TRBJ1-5	CASSLAHQGAGQPQHF
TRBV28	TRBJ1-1	CASSLWGSDMNTEAFF
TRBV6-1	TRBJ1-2	CASSAGTGTTNYGYTF
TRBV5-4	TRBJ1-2	CASSLPGQHHYGYTF